This note documents a single T cell receptor (beta chain) sequence. In the original workflow: By means of reference gene primer amplification, nucleated cell counts were estimated. The repertoire was sequenced with immunoSEQ multiplex PCR; TCRdb's copy has only in-frame clones and lacks some. V and J calls and clone size are given by that table; D and trimming were obtained from the DNA. The sample contains 190,000 or so clones, approximately 89% of which appear only once. The sample is drawn from a study of blood T cell repertoires in COVID-19. Study information: Collection of acute and convalescent COVID-19 samples took place in the United States, Italy and Spain. PBMCs, B-cell-depleted T cells, or T cells were the source of the cDNA or gDNA that made up the material.

The CDR3 is 13 amino acids. Per the germline V gene, CDR1 is SGHRS and CDR2 is YFSETQ. Trimming pared 5 bases from V and 3 bases from J, leaving 11 bases between. The chain couples TRBV5-1 to TRBJ1-1; D remains ambiguous. Sequencing was performed on peripheral blood. The receptor comes from a middle-aged man with active or convalescent COVID-19. In DNA, the CDR3 is TGCGCCAGCAGGGAGGGAGTGGACACTGAAGCTTTCTTT. This sequence encodes CASREGVDTEAFF.